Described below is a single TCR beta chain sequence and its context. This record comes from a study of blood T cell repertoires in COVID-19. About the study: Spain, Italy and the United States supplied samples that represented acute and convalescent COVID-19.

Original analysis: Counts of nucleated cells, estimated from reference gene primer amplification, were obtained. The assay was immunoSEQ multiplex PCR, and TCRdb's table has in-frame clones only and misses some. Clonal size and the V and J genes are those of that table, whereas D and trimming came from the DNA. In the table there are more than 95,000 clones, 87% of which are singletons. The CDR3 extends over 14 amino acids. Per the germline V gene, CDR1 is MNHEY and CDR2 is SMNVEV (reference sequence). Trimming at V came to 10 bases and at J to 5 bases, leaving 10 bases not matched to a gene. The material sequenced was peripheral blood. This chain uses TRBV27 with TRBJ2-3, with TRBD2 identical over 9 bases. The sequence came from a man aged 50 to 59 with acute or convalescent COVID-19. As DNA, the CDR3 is TGTGCCACTCCACCTAGCGGGGAAAAAGATACGCAGTATTTT. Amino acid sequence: CATPPSGEKDTQYF.